These 15 T cell receptor beta chains came from one sample sequenced in a study of blood T cell repertoires in COVID-19. The repertoire was sequenced with immunoSEQ multiplex PCR; TCRdb's copy has only in-frame clones and lacks some. Of around 200,000 clones listed, under 90% are singletons. Sequencing was carried out using peripheral blood. Receptors originate from a man aged 25 to 40 with active or convalescent COVID-19.

The CDR3 sequence: CASSDRGTEAFF. The CDR3 coding sequence is TGCGCCAGCAGCGACAGGGGAACTGAAGCTTTCTTT. The V gene is TRBV10-1, the J gene TRBJ1-1; TRBD1 agrees at 8 bases. The CDR3 spans 12 residues. Germline trimming cut 6 bases from V and 5 bases from J; bases unmatched to any gene: 2. CDR1 is WNHNN and CDR2 is SYGVQD in the germline V gene (reference sequence).

CDR3 loop: CASSYSRDRGTYEQYV. CDR3 DNA sequence: TGTGCCAGCAGTTACTCGAGGGACAGGGGGACCTACGAGCAGTACGTC. This chain connects TRBV6-2 or TRBV6-3 to TRBJ2-7, with 11 positions matching TRBD1. V shed 0 bases, J shed 2 bases, and the junction held 3 bases outside the gene matches. CDR3 length: 16 amino acids. Per the germline V gene, CDR1 is MNHEY and CDR2 is SVGEGT.

The chain carries TRBV27 and TRBJ2-7; 9 bases align to TRBD1. V was clipped by 8 bases and J by 4 bases; unmatched bases: 12. The CDR3 contains 15 residues. Per germline, CDR1 MNHEY and CDR2 SMNVEV (reference sequence). The CDR3: CASLNPGQGHYEQYF. CDR3 nucleotides: TGTGCCAGCCTGAACCCGGGACAGGGTCATTACGAGCAGTACTTC.

This chain uses TRBV7-8 with TRBJ1-2; D gene uncertain. The CDR3 runs 13 residues. V was shortened by 5 bases and J by 2 bases, with 9 bases between the two germline ends. Germline V gene data show CDR1 as SGHVS and CDR2 as FQNEAQ. The CDR3 loop is CASSRDINYGYTF. In nucleotides, the CDR3 is TGTGCCAGCAGCCGAGACATAAACTATGGCTACACCTTC.

The CDR3, as DNA: TGTGCCAGCAGCCCTCCAGTATCCTCCTACGAGCAGTACTTC. This encodes CASSPPVSSYEQYF. The chain links TRBV7-9 to TRBJ2-7; D is undetermined. The CDR3 is made up of 14 amino acids. The V end lost 5 bases, the J end lost 0 bases, and 11 bases lay between the germline ends. From germline, CDR1 is SEHNR and CDR2 FQNEAQ (reference sequence).

CDR3 DNA: TGTGCCACCAGCAGAGATGCCGGGGCTGGAAACACCATATATTTT. Its translation: CATSRDAGAGNTIYF. The chain has TRBV15 and TRBJ1-3; D unresolved. From germline, CDR1 is LNHNV and CDR2 YYDKDF (reference sequence). Trimming removed 0 bases from V and 2 bases from J, with 8 bases in between. The CDR3 spans 15 residues.

The rearrangement uses TRBV6-5 and TRBJ2-1; 10 bases match TRBD2. The CDR3 covers 16 residues. Germline V gene lookup returns CDR1 MNHEY and CDR2 SVGAGI. V was clipped by 0 bases and J by 4 bases; unmatched bases: 3. The CDR3 sequence: CASSYSLAGVYNEQFF. Here the CDR3 DNA reads TGTGCCAGCAGTTACTCCCTAGCGGGGGTGTACAATGAGCAGTTCTTC.

The rearrangement joins TRBV5-5 to TRBJ1-2, with TRBD1 identical over 7 bases. V lost 4 bases and J lost 8; bases outside the gene matches: 14. There are 15 residues in the CDR3. Germline-derived CDR1 and CDR2 are SGHKS and YYEKEE (reference sequence). As DNA, the CDR3 is TGTGCCAGCAGCCCCTATACGACAGGGCAGGGAGGCTACACCTTC. This gives the protein CASSPYTTGQGGYTF.

This chain joins TRBV12-3 or TRBV12-4 and TRBJ1-2; D remains ambiguous. This CDR3 region has 12 residues. Trimming pared 4 bases from V and 6 bases from J, leaving 9 bases between. This CDR3 reads CASSSAGNGYTF. In DNA, the CDR3 is TGTGCCAGCAGTTCCGCGGGAAATGGCTACACCTTC.

This rearrangement joins TRBV18 to TRBJ1-6; no firm D call. CDR1 and CDR2 from the germline V gene are KGHSH and LQKENI. The CDR3 spans 16 residues. V lost 2 bases and J lost 8, with 16 bases in between. This CDR3 is CASSPSLVTADSPLHF. CDR3 DNA: TGTGCCAGCTCACCATCTCTGGTGACGGCGGATTCACCCCTCCACTTT.

The V gene is TRBV27, the J gene TRBJ1-2; the match to TRBD1 covers 8 bases. CDR1 and CDR2 from the germline V gene are MNHEY and SMNVEV (reference sequence). Losses at the gene ends were 6 bases for V and 4 bases for J; bases not matched to a gene: 4. The CDR3 length is 13 residues. Here the CDR3 reads CASSPGQGYGYTF. The CDR3 nucleotides read TGTGCCAGCAGCCCCGGACAGGGCTATGGCTACACCTTC.

This clone was counted a single time. J is TRBJ1-5 and V is TRBV5-4, with D tentatively TRBD1 (6 bases). CDR1 is SGHNT and CDR2 is YYREEE in the germline V gene (reference sequence). Trimming pared 3 bases from V and 4 bases from J, leaving 11 bases between. The CDR3 totals 14 residues. DNA of the CDR3: TGTGCCAGCAGCTCCGCAGGGGAAAATCAGCCCCAGCATTTT. Residues: CASSSAGENQPQHF.

The chain combines TRBV11-2 with TRBJ2-7; 8 bases match TRBD2. Germline loops: CDR1 SGHAT, CDR2 FQNNGV. J lost 0 bases, V lost 3 bases, and 7 bases had no gene match. This CDR3 contains 16 residues. Written as DNA, the CDR3 is TGTGCCAGCAGCTTCCGACTAAGCGGGAGCTCCTACGAGCAGTACTTC. Protein product: CASSFRLSGSSYEQYF.

This clone was seen just once. The rearrangement uses TRBV28 and TRBJ1-2, with D tentatively TRBD1 (5 bases). Germline V CDR1 and CDR2: MDHEN, SYDVKM. The CDR3 spans 16 residues. Trimming took 1 base from V and 4 from J, leaving 16 bases between them. CDR3 bases: TGTGCCAGCAGTTTATTAAACACAGGTCTCCGCTATGGCTACACCTTC. Translated: CASSLLNTGLRYGYTF.

In this sample, this clone turned up a few times. This chain links TRBV12-3 or TRBV12-4 with TRBJ1-1, with a tentative D call TRBD1 (6 bases). This CDR3 has 12 residues. Between the trimmed V and J ends, which lost 5 bases and 7 bases, there was a span of 11 bases. The CDR3 DNA follows: TGTGCCAGCAGTCAGGGGAATTATGAAGCTTTCTTT. It encodes CASSQGNYEAFF.